The TCR beta chain described here comes from a study of blood T cell repertoires in COVID-19. The overall study: Material from acute and convalescent COVID-19 was sourced from the United States, Italy and Spain. T cells, B-cell-depleted T cells, or PBMCs provided the cDNA or gDNA that served as material.

Only a few counts were recorded for this clone. How the authors handled the data: From reference gene primer amplification, estimates of nucleated cell counts were derived. This table comes from immunoSEQ multiplex PCR, and its TCRdb copy is limited to in-frame clones, with some not included. V and J calls plus clone size are reproduced from that table; the DNA served to infer D and trimming. The table records some 56,000 clones, 86% of them present only once. The CDR3 has 13 residues. V was pared by 5 bases and J by 4 bases, with 6 bases between. CDR1 is SGHNT, CDR2 YENEEA, per germline. The origin of this receptor is a woman of 80 years or more with acute or convalescent COVID-19. The rearrangement uses TRBV11-3 and TRBJ1-6; D is unresolved. The sequenced material came from peripheral blood. The DNA of the CDR3 is TGTGCCAGCAGCGACAAATATAATTCACCCCTCCACTTT. The encoded protein is CASSDKYNSPLHF.